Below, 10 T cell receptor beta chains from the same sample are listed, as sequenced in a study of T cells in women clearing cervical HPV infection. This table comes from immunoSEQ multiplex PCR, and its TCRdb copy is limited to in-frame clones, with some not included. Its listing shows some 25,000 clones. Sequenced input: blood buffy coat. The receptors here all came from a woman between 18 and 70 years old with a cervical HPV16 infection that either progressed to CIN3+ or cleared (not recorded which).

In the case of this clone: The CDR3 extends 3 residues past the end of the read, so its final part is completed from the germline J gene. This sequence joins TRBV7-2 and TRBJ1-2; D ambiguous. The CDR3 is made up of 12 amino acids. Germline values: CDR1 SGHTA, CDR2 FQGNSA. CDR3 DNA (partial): TGTGCCAGCAGCTTAATGTCCTACGAC. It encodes CASSLMSYD. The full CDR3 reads CASSLMSYDYTF.

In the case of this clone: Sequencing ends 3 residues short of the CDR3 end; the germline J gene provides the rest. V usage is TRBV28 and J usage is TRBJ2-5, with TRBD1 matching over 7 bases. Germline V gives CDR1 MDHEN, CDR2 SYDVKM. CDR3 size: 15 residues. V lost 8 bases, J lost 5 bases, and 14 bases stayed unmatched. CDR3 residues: CASQVLKGGGETQYF. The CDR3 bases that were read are TGTGCCAGCCAGGTTTTAAAAGGGGGCGGCGAGACC. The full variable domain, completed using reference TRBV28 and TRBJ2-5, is DVKVTQSSRYLVKRTGEKVFLECVQDMDHENMFWYRQDPGLGLRLIYFSYDVKMKEKGDIPEGYSVSREKKERFSLILESASTNQTSMYLCASQVLKGGGETQYFGPGTRLLVL.

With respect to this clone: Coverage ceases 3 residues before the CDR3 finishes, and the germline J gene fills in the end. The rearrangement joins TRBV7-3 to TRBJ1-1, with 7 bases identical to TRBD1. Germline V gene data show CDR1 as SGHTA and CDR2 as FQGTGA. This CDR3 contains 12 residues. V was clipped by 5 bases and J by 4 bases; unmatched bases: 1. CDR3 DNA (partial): TGTGCCAGCAGCCCAGGGGGCACTGAA. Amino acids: CASSPGGTE. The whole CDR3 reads CASSPGGTEAFF.

Here the CDR3 reads CASNWAVGQGIYEQYF. The DNA read from the CDR3 is TGTGCCAGTAATTGGGCTGTGGGACAGGGGATCTACGAG. The rearrangement joins TRBV19 to TRBJ2-7; 10 positions match TRBD1. The CDR3 goes on 3 residues after the read ends, and that part is filled in from the germline J gene. V trimming: 7 bases; J trimming: 3 bases; junction bases outside the gene matches: 12. The CDR3 loop spans 16 amino acids. Germline CDR1 is LNHDA and CDR2 is SQIVND (reference sequence).

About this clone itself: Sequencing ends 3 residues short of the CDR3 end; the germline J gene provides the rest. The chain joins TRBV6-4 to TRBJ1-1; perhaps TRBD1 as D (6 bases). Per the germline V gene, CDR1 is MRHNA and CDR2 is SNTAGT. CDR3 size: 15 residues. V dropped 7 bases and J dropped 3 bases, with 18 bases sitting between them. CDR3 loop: CASKDHRERDTEAFF. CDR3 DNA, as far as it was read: TGTGCCAGCAAGGACCACAGGGAGAGGGACACTGAA.

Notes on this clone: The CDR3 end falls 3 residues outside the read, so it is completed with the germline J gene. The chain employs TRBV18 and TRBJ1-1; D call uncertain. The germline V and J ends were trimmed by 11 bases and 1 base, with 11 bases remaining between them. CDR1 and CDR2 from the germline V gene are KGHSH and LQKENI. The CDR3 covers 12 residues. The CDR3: CAAEEPNTEAFF. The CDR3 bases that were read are TGTGCCGCGGAGGAGCCGAACACTGAA.

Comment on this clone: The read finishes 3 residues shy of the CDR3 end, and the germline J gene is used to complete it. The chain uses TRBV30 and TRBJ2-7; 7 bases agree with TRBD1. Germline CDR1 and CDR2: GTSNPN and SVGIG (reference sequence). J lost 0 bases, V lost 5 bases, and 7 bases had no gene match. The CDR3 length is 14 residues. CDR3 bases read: TGTGCCTGGGCCCGGGCAGGGGGCTCCTACGAG. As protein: CAWARAGGSYE. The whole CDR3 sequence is CAWARAGGSYEQYF.

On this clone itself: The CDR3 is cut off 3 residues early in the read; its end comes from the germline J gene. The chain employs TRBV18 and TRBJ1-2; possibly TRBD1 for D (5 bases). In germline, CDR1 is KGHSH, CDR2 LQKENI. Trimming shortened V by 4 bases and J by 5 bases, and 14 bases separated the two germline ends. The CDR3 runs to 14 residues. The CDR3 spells CASSLETGSYGYTF. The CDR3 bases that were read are TGTGCCAGCTCACTCGAAACAGGTTCTTATGGC.

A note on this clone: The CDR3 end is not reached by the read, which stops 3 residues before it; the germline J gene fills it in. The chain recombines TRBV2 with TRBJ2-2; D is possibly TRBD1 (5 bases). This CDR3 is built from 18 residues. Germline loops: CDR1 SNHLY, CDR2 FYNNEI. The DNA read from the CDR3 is TGTGCCAGCTGGAGCGTAAGAGATACCCTCTCTGGGGCCAACGTG. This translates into CASWSVRDTLSGANV. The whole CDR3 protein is CASWSVRDTLSGANVLFF. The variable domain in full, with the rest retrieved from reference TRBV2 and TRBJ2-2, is EPEVTQTPSHQVTQMGQEVILRCVPISNHLYFYWYRQILGQKVEFLVSFYNNEISEKSEIFDDQFSVERPDGSNFTLKIRSTKLEDSAMYFCASWSVRDTLSGANVLFFGEGSRLTVL.

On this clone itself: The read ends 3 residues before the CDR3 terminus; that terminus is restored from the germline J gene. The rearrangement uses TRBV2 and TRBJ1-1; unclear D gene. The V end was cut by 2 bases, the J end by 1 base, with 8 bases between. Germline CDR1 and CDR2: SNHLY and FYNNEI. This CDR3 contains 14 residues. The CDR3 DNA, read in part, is TGTGCCAGCAGTGAAACTCACTCGAACACTGAA. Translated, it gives CASSETHSNTE. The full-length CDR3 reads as CASSETHSNTEAFF.